The 29 T cell receptor beta chains listed next were all sequenced from one sample in a study of monozygotic twins with inflammatory bowel disease. Reanalyzing the 5' RACE reads, TCRdb keeps one entry per CDR3 protein, without DNA. Here the sample table reports 150,000 to 200,000 distinct CDR3 sequences. Sequencing was done on a sample of blood. The receptors come from a human donor with ulcerative colitis or Crohn's disease, or a healthy co-twin of an affected twin (not recorded which).

This chain links TRBV20-1 with TRBJ2-7; the D call from TCRdb, TRBD2, cannot be confirmed without DNA. The CDR3 consists of 17 residues. Germline V CDR1 and CDR2: DFQATT, SNEGSKA (reference sequence). The CDR3 is CSASGLEQREKSYEQYF.

The chain uses TRBV9 and TRBJ2-1. CDR1 and CDR2 from the germline V gene are SGDLS and YYNGEE. The CDR3 consists of 15 residues. The CDR3 sequence is CASSPRNDLPNEQFF.

The chain couples TRBV5-1 to TRBJ2-2. CDR3 length: 16 residues. The germline CDR1 and CDR2 sequences are SGHRS and YFSETQ. CDR3 amino acids: CASSSGPVGNTGELFF.

This chain joins TRBV20-1 and TRBJ1-5; the TCRdb D gene call, TRBD1, has no DNA to confirm it. This CDR3 is built from 13 residues. In germline, CDR1 is DFQATT, CDR2 SNEGSKA (reference sequence). This CDR3 is CSASRGASQPQHF.

The chain has TRBV14 and TRBJ2-7. In germline, CDR1 is SGHDN, CDR2 FVKESK. The CDR3 is made up of 14 amino acids. The CDR3 reads CASSQDLDSYEQYF.

The chain uses TRBV20-1 and TRBJ2-7; TCRdb outputs TRBD1, but without DNA this stays unchecked. There are 14 residues in the CDR3. The germline V gene has CDR1 DFQATT and CDR2 SNEGSKA (reference sequence). The CDR3 reads CSATGPRVTHEQYF.

The V gene is TRBV2, the J gene TRBJ1-6; lacking DNA, the TRBD1 call made by TCRdb goes unchecked. The germline V gene has CDR1 SNHLY and CDR2 FYNNEI. The CDR3 has 15 amino acids. CDR3 in amino acids: CASSELSGAHSPLHF.

The chain is built from TRBV2 and TRBJ2-3; there is no DNA to check the TCRdb D call of TRBD2. This CDR3 contains 14 residues. The germline V gene has CDR1 SNHLY and CDR2 FYNNEI. The CDR3: CASGTGGGTDTQYF.

The J gene is TRBJ2-7, the V gene TRBV5-1; the D call of TRBD1 rests on TCRdb alone, since no DNA is present to check it. Looked up from germline, CDR1 is SGHRS and CDR2 is YFSETQ. The CDR3 loop spans 16 amino acids. The CDR3 spells CASSLSRDRETYEQYF.

This chain links TRBV5-1 with TRBJ2-1. CDR3 length: 13 residues. Germline values: CDR1 SGHRS, CDR2 YFSETQ. The CDR3 loop reads CASSLAGVYEQFF.

The V and J genes are TRBV7-2 and TRBJ2-5; TCRdb picks TRBD1, but there is no DNA to check that call. This CDR3 contains 14 residues. Germline-derived CDR1 and CDR2 are SGHTA and FQGNSA. CDR3 loop: CASSSWDRQETQYF. The full variable domain, rest sourced from reference TRBV7-2 and TRBJ2-5, is GAGVSQSPSNKVTEKGKDVELRCDPISGHTALYWYRQSLGQGLEFLIYFQGNSAPDKSGLPSDRFSAERTGGSVSTLTIQRTQQEDSAVYLCASSSWDRQETQYFGPGTRLLVL.

The chain carries TRBV24-1 and TRBJ2-4; the D call of TRBD1 rests on TCRdb alone, since no DNA is present to check it. The CDR3 extends over 13 amino acids. CDR1 is KGHDR and CDR2 is SFDVKD in the germline V gene. This CDR3 is CAREGQAENIQYF.

V gene TRBV5-1 combines with J gene TRBJ2-3; as DNA is missing, the TRBD1 call by TCRdb cannot be tested. Germline CDR1 SGHRS, CDR2 YFSETQ. There are 16 residues in the CDR3. CDR3 sequence: CASSLRSAGSTDTQYF.

The J gene is TRBJ1-5, the V gene TRBV6-5; TCRdb picks TRBD1, but there is no DNA to check that call. The germline gives CDR1 MNHEY, CDR2 SVGAGI. The CDR3 sequence is 14 residues long. The CDR3 here is CASRYSDRAGPQHF.

This chain connects TRBV5-1 to TRBJ2-3; the D call of TRBD1 rests on TCRdb alone, since no DNA is present to check it. Germline CDR1 is SGHRS and CDR2 is YFSETQ. This CDR3 contains 16 residues. CDR3: CASSLAGRGETDTQYF.

V is TRBV18 and J is TRBJ1-1. The CDR3 consists of 15 residues. The germline CDR1 and CDR2 sequences are KGHSH and LQKENI. The CDR3 sequence is CASSTVGRLNTEAFF.

The chain couples TRBV29-1 to TRBJ2-3; TCRdb proposes TRBD1, but this gene call is untestable without DNA. This CDR3 contains 13 residues. From germline, CDR1 is SQVTM and CDR2 ANQGSEA. CDR3 amino acids: CSETGASTDTQYF.

This chain uses TRBV20-1 with TRBJ1-4; TCRdb indicates TRBD1, and absent DNA this call remains unverified. This CDR3 spans 14 amino acids. Germline lookup yields CDR1 DFQATT and CDR2 SNEGSKA (reference sequence). CDR3 loop: CSASTRVTNEKLFF.

The rearrangement uses TRBV20-1 and TRBJ2-2; TCRdb calls TRBD2, which cannot be checked without DNA. The CDR3 contains 16 residues. The germline V gene has CDR1 DFQATT and CDR2 SNEGSKA (reference sequence). This chain's CDR3 is CSAKSRRTANTGELFF.

The V and J genes are TRBV4-3 and TRBJ2-1. The V gene's germline CDR1 is LGHNA and CDR2 YSLEER. The CDR3 consists of 13 residues. CDR3 sequence reads: CASSQESGNEQFF.

This chain links TRBV7-2 with TRBJ2-4. The CDR3 consists of 14 residues. CDR1 is SGHTA, CDR2 FQGNSA, per germline. CDR3 region: CASSFSEAKNIQYF. The entire variable domain, with the rest obtained from reference TRBV7-2 and TRBJ2-4, is as follows: GAGVSQSPSNKVTEKGKDVELRCDPISGHTALYWYRQSLGQGLEFLIYFQGNSAPDKSGLPSDRFSAERTGGSVSTLTIQRTQQEDSAVYLCASSFSEAKNIQYFGAGTRLSVL.

V gene TRBV5-5 combines with J gene TRBJ2-5; no DNA is available, so the TRBD1 call from TCRdb remains unchecked. Germline CDR1 and CDR2: SGHKS and YYEKEE (reference sequence). CDR3 length: 15 residues. This chain's CDR3 is CASSFAGDPQETQYF.

The V gene is TRBV12-3 or TRBV12-4, the J gene TRBJ2-1; the D gene TCRdb calls, TRBD1, cannot be checked with no DNA. This CDR3 comprises 12 residues. This CDR3 is CATGGGYNEQFF.

CDR3 loop: CASSLWQTPSTDTQYF. The chain recombines TRBV5-1 with TRBJ2-3. Germline CDR1 SGHRS, CDR2 YFSETQ. This CDR3 is 16 amino acids long.

The genes are TRBV7-6 and TRBJ2-7; TCRdb picks TRBD2, but there is no DNA to check that call. Germline V gene data show CDR1 as SGHVS and CDR2 as FNYEAQ. The CDR3 runs to 15 residues. The CDR3 loop reads CASSQGPGLIYEQYF. The variable domain in full, completed from reference TRBV7-6 and TRBJ2-7, reads GAGVSQSPRYKVTKRGQDVALRCDPISGHVSLYWYRQALGQGPEFLTYFNYEAQQDKSGLPNDRFSAERPEGSISTLTIQRTEQRDSAMYRCASSQGPGLIYEQYFGPGTRLTVT.

This rearrangement joins TRBV12-3 or TRBV12-4 to TRBJ2-1. The CDR3 runs to 15 residues. The CDR3 spells CASRLDRGSYNEQFF.

The chain joins TRBV30 to TRBJ2-3; TCRdb's D call of TRBD2 is untestable without DNA. Germline V lookup: CDR1 GTSNPN, CDR2 SVGIG (reference sequence). This CDR3 is 15 amino acids long. The chain's CDR3 is CAWSVLSGVTDTQYF.

This chain joins TRBV7-2 and TRBJ1-6; TCRdb gives TRBD1 as the D gene, but with no DNA this cannot be confirmed. The CDR3 spans 15 residues. The germline gives CDR1 SGHTA, CDR2 FQGNSA. This CDR3 is CASSLDRVGNSPLHF.

CDR3 sequence: CASSEVGEGYNEQFF. The chain links TRBV2 to TRBJ2-1; the D call from TCRdb, TRBD2, cannot be confirmed without DNA. CDR3 length: 15 residues. Per the germline V gene, CDR1 is SNHLY and CDR2 is FYNNEI.